Reported below is one T cell receptor (beta chain). This clone was picked up one time. The specificity of this receptor is unknown. Nothing much larger sits one base from this clone, and base qualities are not available. In total, roughly 670 healthy bone marrow donors made up the cohort. At the time of sampling, every cohort member was nominally healthy, though immune exposures that went unrecorded were likely present. The donor was CMV seropositive and was included in the group of approximately 300 seropositive cohort members. Each donor provided a peripheral blood sample, and peripheral blood mononuclear cells were used for TCR beta sequencing. The Qiagen DNeasy Blood Extraction Kit was used to extract genomic DNA from the blood cell samples. Library preparation employed the immunoSEQ multiplex PCR assay. For the multiplex PCR, a mixture combining 60 forward primers for TCR Vbeta segments and 13 reverse primers for TCR Jbeta segments was used. The CDR3 region of rearranged TCR beta genes was amplified from genomic DNA with a multiplex PCR assay. Amplified TCR beta libraries were sequenced as 87-base-pair reads on the Illumina HiSeq System. The paper's data handling went like this. In a later analysis, tens of millions of unique TCR beta chains were counted across the approximately 640 repertoires, and about 9.9 million of these chains were shared by at least two donors. Raw reads were error-corrected and collapsed into unique sequences with a nearest-neighbor algorithm that merged closely related sequences to remove PCR and sequencing errors. V, D and J gene segments were assigned by aligning CDR3 sequences to IMGT reference sequences. For a sequence to be retained, a match of at least six nucleotides to both a V gene segment and a J gene segment was required. A rearrangement counted as productive if the CDR3 had no stop codons and remained in frame with V and J, and every other rearrangement counted as non-productive. CDR3 was defined according to IMGT convention as the region running from the second conserved V-encoded cysteine to the conserved J-encoded phenylalanine. The earlier analysis of about 590 of the donors excluded sequences that lacked an unambiguous match to a single V gene segment. In an earlier analysis of approximately 590 of the donors, V segments were called functional above 56.7% productive rearrangements and were called segregating when the between-donor standard deviation exceeded 5%. A statistical classification framework was built to diagnose cytomegalovirus status from the catalog of TCR beta chain sequences. In a later analysis, V and J genes were assigned by comparing TCR nucleotide sequences against IMGT/GENE-DB human TR gene sequences. The TCRdist pipeline was used in a later analysis to assign CDR3 sequences and most-parsimonious VDJ recombination scenarios. In a later analysis, each TCR beta chain was defined by its CDR3 amino acid sequence together with its V-gene family, and reads without a unique V-gene family were excluded. To address suspected cross-contamination and a sequencing artifact, a later analysis removed 592 highly shared, low-generation-probability nucleotide sequences. A later analysis calculated a clonal expansion index for each public chain from normalized within-repertoire ranks of inferred template counts. In a later analysis, generation probabilities were computed with a VDJ recombination model fitted to out-of-frame rearrangements, and the resulting probabilities were checked against IGoR. Hypergeometric tests were used in a later analysis to score TCR-TCR, TCR-HLA and TCR-CMV co-occurrence, with a repertoire-size bias correction applied to the TCR pairs. To estimate false discovery rates, a later analysis permuted the HLA or CMV assignments 20 times. In a later analysis, co-occurring TCRs were grouped using DBSCAN, with TCRdist sequence similarity added in when clustering inside HLA-allele-positive subsets. For co-occurrence clustering, repertoires with fewer than 30,000 or more than 120,000 public chains were excluded, along with about five repertoires with anomalous nucleotide sharing. The table comes from immuneACCESS by way of TCRdb, which keeps in-frame sequences with V and J called. Part of the clones is missing from these tables; in studies checked, under half for an unresolved V gene and the rest for unknown reasons. V, J and clone size reflect that table, while D and trimming were determined from the DNA. In this sample the table shows some 90,000 clones, 65% to 75% of which occur a single time. 11% to 15% of the sample is held by the ten biggest clonotypes.

These data belong to a study of cytomegalovirus exposure and HLA in healthy donors (dated 2017 in TCRdb). In terms of the full investigation: An earlier analysis of some 600 of the donors reported 276 Gb of sequence data and 117 million unique TCR beta sequences obtained from roughly 170 million T cells. An early release that covered about 600 HLA-typed donors contained approximately 300 gigabases of sequencing data and approximately 85 million unique TCR sequences. Of the 300 to 450 genotyped donors, about 80% fell in the genetic ancestry cluster associated with self-reported Caucasian donors. The study was designed to test whether signatures of past pathogen exposure could be identified by cataloging public T cell receptors. The T cell repertoires of 666 subjects were profiled by immunosequencing and related to cytomegalovirus serostatus. In addition to the first cohort of roughly 700 subjects, a separate validation cohort of around 110 different subjects was used. The study combined high-throughput TCR immunosequencing, statistical association of individual TCRs with disease status, and machine learning to predict cytomegalovirus infection status. In a later analysis, previously published TCR beta repertoires from 670 or so donors were re-analyzed and high-resolution HLA genotyping was added so that TCR occurrence patterns could be studied. The later analysis used no new phenotypic data to find candidate immune exposures, relying instead on TCR beta sequences and their occurrence across donors. An earlier analysis of 587 of the donors used high-throughput TCR beta sequencing to judge whether each TCR beta V gene segment behaved as functional or pseudogenic. Alongside the repertoire data, information on donor age, sex, ethnicity and CMV serostatus was compiled. In a later genetic analysis, genome-wide SNP genotypes for 398 of the 666 donors were used, and that subset was treated as a discovery cohort. Every repertoire in the discovery cohort had been generated on one and the same sequencing platform. HLA typing included class I and class II loci at four-digit resolution. Typing coverage varied by locus: roughly 620-630 donors for A, B, C, DRB1 and DQB1; approximately 520 for DQA1; about 600 for DPA1; around 490 for DPB1. Four to six DR-DQ haplotypes were handled as single units for association and clustering because linkage in the cohort was strong. Across some 400 genotyped donors of the cohort, an average of about 240,000 unique TCR beta nucleotide sequences per donor were sequenced, and approximately 17% of those sequences were non-productive. What the authors observed across the whole study: Correlated functional status among segregating V segments might be attributable to linkage disequilibrium, but an unknown experimental factor could not be ruled out. Across donors, most TCR sequences were observed very rarely, whereas some public TCRs were present in many individuals. Because HLA typing was missing for some donors at each locus, association tests included only the typed subset. In a later genetic analysis, a missense DCLRE1C variant was associated with V-gene and J-gene trimming of TCR beta chains, and the association was replicated in an independent cohort. In a later analysis, TCR association rates were found to vary across HLA loci, with the most associated TCRs seen for DRB1 alleles and the fewest for HLA-C alleles. The study gave a list of roughly 150 TCR beta chains associated with cytomegalovirus. When HLA alleles, especially DR and DQ, strongly co-occurred, TCR associations were difficult to assign to individual alleles. In a later analysis, HLA-associated TCR beta chains showed more clonal expansion and lower generation probabilities than non-associated chains that were equally common. The classifier was reported to diagnose cytomegalovirus status with high specificity and sensitivity in both the original and validation cohorts. Specific HLA alleles were associated with some 15,000 TCR beta sequences at a false discovery rate of 0.05 in a later analysis. Presence/absence analyses assumed roughly uniform sequencing depth across donors, an assumption that may not hold. A further reported finding was that TCR beta sequences accurately predicted the HLA-A and HLA-B alleles for most subjects in the first cohort. The sequencing pipeline was judged likely to have produced a cluster of highly shared sequence variants as a technical artifact. Because counts were too low, roughly 16 rarely observed V segments, including chromosome 9 orphons, were left out of the earlier analysis of 587 of the donors. According to the authors, the approach could potentially be generalized to other disease states and immunological phenotypes. A later genetic analysis reported fewer N-insertions in productive TCRs among donors in an Asian-associated ancestry cluster than the roughly 700-donor mean. In vitro tests confirmed that a few of the cytomegalovirus-associated TCR beta chains recognize cytomegalovirus antigens. An earlier analysis of several hundred of the donors showed that most TCR beta V segments appeared in productive rearrangements either about 87% or about 30% of the time, which broadly matched IMGT annotations. A later analysis reported that several top co-occurrence clusters appeared linked to parvovirus B19, influenza, CMV and Epstein-Barr virus. The only immune exposure information available for the cohort was CMV serostatus. In a later analysis, most CMV-associated TCR beta chains were found to appear HLA-restricted, with HLA associations seemingly driven largely by CMV exposure. The cohort was sequenced for TCR beta chains only, and without alpha or paired-chain data the features that could be detected were limited.

The TCR originated in a woman in her seventies in good health and CMV-seropositive. Source material: PBMCs.

The nucleotide sequence is TGCAGCGTTGGATTTTCATCGGCGGGGAGGAATCAGCCCCAGCATTTT. Its translation reads: CSVGFSSAGRNQPQHF. The V gene is TRBV29-1 and the J gene is TRBJ1-5; the D gene assignment is ambiguous. V lost 4 bases and J lost 4 bases; the stretch between them is 20 bases long. The germline V gene encodes CDR1 SQVTM and CDR2 ANQGSEA. The cysteine opens and the phenylalanine closes a CDR3 of 16 amino acids. Of all the DNA, just the CDR3 is kept, 48 bases in frame from base 1.